This T cell receptor beta chain was captured by sequencing in a study of T cell repertoires in cytomegalovirus infection. Background on the study: Indications of both CMV infection and matching HLA type were provided by public TCR beta signatures.

TCRdb reanalysed the reads using MiXCR and keeps one entry per CDR3 protein. The sample records around 750,000 distinct CDR3 sequences, 30% to 35% being singletons. Points on this clonotype: Its specificity is not known.

V was trimmed by 3 bases and J by 1 base, leaving 13 bases between them. The CDR3 loop spans 15 amino acids. Germline lookup yields CDR1 LNHDA and CDR2 SQIVND (reference sequence). This sequence joins TRBV19 and TRBJ2-7; a weak D match, TRBD1 (6 bases). This clonotype was sampled from a human donor in good health (CMV status not recorded). Some clones in this sample may be carry-over from other donors' samples. This sample comprised cultured CD8+ T cells from PBMCs, obtained from culture after CMV antigen stimulation. The CDR3 DNA is TGTGCCAGTAGTATGGGGACACCAAAATCCTACGAGCAGTACTTC. Translated: CASSMGTPKSYEQYF. The entire variable domain, with the rest obtained from reference TRBV19 and TRBJ2-7, is as follows: DGGITQSPKYLFRKEGQNVTLSCEQNLNHDAMYWYRQDPGQGLRLIYYSQIVNDFQKGDIAEGYSVSREKKESFPLTVTSAQKNPTAFYLCASSMGTPKSYEQYFGPGTRLTVT.